The 23 T cell receptor beta chains below come from one sample, sequenced in a study of shared clonotypes between healthy human individuals. Clones were sequenced by immunoSEQ multiplex PCR, and TCRdb holds only the in-frame ones, with some missing. Of some 2,100,000 clones in the sample, 85% to 95% were seen once. Naive CD8 cells lacked CD45RO, underwent positive selection for CCR7 and left out terminally differentiated effector memory CD45RA+ cells. The material sequenced was naive CD8+ T cells from PBMCs. Receptor source: a man aged 18-30 years in good health. Some clones in this sample may be carry-over from other donors' samples.

V is TRBV2 and J is TRBJ2-3; the match to TRBD2 covers 7 bases. Losses at the gene ends were 7 bases for V and 2 bases for J; bases not matched to a gene: 6. CDR3 size: 14 residues. CDR1 is SNHLY, CDR2 FYNNEI, per germline. Written as DNA, the CDR3 is TGTGCCAGCACTTCGGGACTAAACACAGATACGCAGTATTTT. Translated: CASTSGLNTDTQYF.

This rearrangement joins TRBV11-2 to TRBJ2-3; D remains unclear. The CDR3 extends over 11 amino acids. Germline CDR1 reads SGHAT; CDR2 reads FQNNGV. Trimming pared 6 bases from V and 3 bases from J, leaving 4 bases between. The DNA of the CDR3 is TGTGCCAGCAGTATGACAGATACGCAGTATTTT. Its translation: CASSMTDTQYF.

The chain is built from TRBV28 and TRBJ1-5, with D possibly TRBD1 on 6 matching bases. The CDR3 runs 15 residues. From germline, CDR1 is MDHEN and CDR2 SYDVKM. V gave up 7 bases and J gave up 5 bases, with 18 bases separating them. In DNA, the CDR3 is TGTGCCAGCACCCCCGGCGCAGGGGCCGATCAGCCCCAGCATTTT. Translated: CASTPGAGADQPQHF.

The chain is built from TRBV19 and TRBJ1-1, with D perhaps matching TRBD1 (6 bases). Trimming stripped 5 bases from V and 5 bases from J, with 18 bases between. This CDR3 has 15 residues. Per germline, CDR1 LNHDA and CDR2 SQIVND (reference sequence). The CDR3 DNA reads as TGTGCCAGTAGTCCCCTGGGGGGCTGGGGGACTGAAGCTTTCTTT. This codes for CASSPLGGWGTEAFF.

The gene calls are TRBV28 and TRBJ2-2; tentative D call: TRBD2 (5 bases). CDR1 and CDR2 (germline): MDHEN, SYDVKM. The CDR3 contains 16 residues. V was pared by 5 bases and J by 1 base, with 14 bases between. The CDR3 loop is CASSPIGSRNTGELFF. The CDR3 nucleotides read TGTGCCAGCAGTCCCATTGGGAGTCGGAACACCGGGGAGCTGTTTTTT.

The chain has TRBV6-1 and TRBJ2-3, with D hard to call. Germline V gene lookup returns CDR1 MNHNS and CDR2 SASEGT. CDR3 length: 10 residues. Trimming removed 6 bases at V and 14 bases at J, with 12 bases between. For the CDR3, the DNA is TGTGCCAGCAGACATCATCTAAGGTATTTT. Translation gives CASRHHLRYF.

The CDR3 protein is CASSSTVGTGSTDTQYF. CDR3 coding DNA: TGTGCCAGCAGTTCTACAGTTGGGACAGGGAGCACAGATACGCAGTATTTT. The rearrangement links TRBV7-2 to TRBJ2-3; 9 bases map to TRBD1. Germline loops: CDR1 SGHTA, CDR2 FQGNSA. With 6 bases clipped from V and 0 bases from J, the junction kept 10 bases outside the gene matches. This CDR3 contains 17 residues.

A word on this clone: At the DNA level, this CDR3 is encoded by other sequences in the same sample as well. J is TRBJ2-7 and V is TRBV9, with D tentatively TRBD1 (5 bases). V was trimmed by 0 bases and J by 3 bases, leaving 10 bases between them. The CDR3 contains 14 residues. Germline V gene sequence: CDR1 SGDLS, CDR2 YYNGEE. The CDR3 loop is CASSVGDSIYEQYF. DNA for the CDR3: TGTGCCAGCAGCGTAGGAGACAGTATCTACGAGCAGTACTTC.

The rearrangement links TRBV10-3 to TRBJ1-2; D remains ambiguous. The germline V and J ends were trimmed by 3 bases and 7 bases, with 9 bases remaining between them. The CDR3 contains 12 residues. CDR1 is ENHRY and CDR2 is SYGVKD in the germline V gene. CDR3 protein: CAISEGPGGYTF. CDR3 sequence (DNA): TGTGCCATCAGTGAAGGGCCAGGTGGCTACACCTTC.

Turning to this clone: Other nucleotide sequences from this sample produce the same CDR3. The J gene is TRBJ2-7, the V gene TRBV30; 10 nucleotides align to TRBD2. Looked up from germline, CDR1 is GTSNPN and CDR2 is SVGIG (reference sequence). The junction had 2 bases not matched to a gene; V was cut back by 1 base and J by 2 bases. This CDR3 has 14 amino acids. CDR3 sequence reads: CAWSGLAGPYEQYF. The CDR3 coding sequence is TGTGCCTGGAGTGGACTAGCGGGCCCCTACGAGCAGTACTTC.

This chain links TRBV13 with TRBJ2-3; no clear D gene. CDR3 length equals 13 residues. V was clipped by 4 bases and J by 6 bases, with 11 bases between them. The germline gives CDR1 PRHDT, CDR2 FYEKMQ (reference sequence). The CDR3 region is CASSSQLEDTQYF. CDR3 sequence (DNA): TGTGCCAGCAGCTCTCAACTGGAGGATACGCAGTATTTT.

The V call is TRBV6-1, the J call TRBJ2-2; 11 bases agree with TRBD2. CDR3 length: 16 amino acids. V gave up 4 bases and J gave up 6 bases; unmatched junction bases: 7. Germline loops: CDR1 MNHNS, CDR2 SASEGT. CDR3 sequence (DNA): TGTGCCAGCAGTGGTACTAGCGGGAGTATGTCCGGGGAGCTGTTTTTT. Amino acid sequence: CASSGTSGSMSGELFF.

For the CDR3, the DNA is TGCGCCAGCAGCCAAGATATGGGACTAGCCACAGATACGCAGTATTTT. This codes for CASSQDMGLATDTQYF. This chain links TRBV4-3 with TRBJ2-3; 9 bases agree with TRBD2. The CDR3 runs 16 residues. The trim removed 0 bases at V and 2 bases at J, leaving 3 bases unmatched. CDR1 is LGHNA and CDR2 is YSLEER in the germline V gene.

The chain uses TRBV27 and TRBJ2-1, with no clear D. With 4 bases removed from V and 10 bases from J, the gap between germline ends came to 14 bases. Germline-derived CDR1 and CDR2 are MNHEY and SMNVEV (reference sequence). CDR3 length equals 13 residues. CDR3 nucleotide sequence: TGTGCCAGCAGTTCCACGGTTAGGAAGGAGCAGTTCTTC. Protein product: CASSSTVRKEQFF.

This chain uses TRBV6-5 with TRBJ1-2; D is unclear. The length of the CDR3 is 13 residues. The germline V gene has CDR1 MNHEY and CDR2 SVGAGI. The V end was cut by 0 bases, the J end by 2 bases, with 4 bases between. CDR3 nucleotides: TGTGCCAGCAGTTACTCGAACAACTATGGCTACACCTTC. It encodes CASSYSNNYGYTF.

J is TRBJ2-7 and V is TRBV28, with D perhaps matching TRBD1 (5 bases). Trimming removed 6 bases from V and 6 bases from J, with 18 bases in between. The CDR3 consists of 14 residues. Germline CDR1 and CDR2: MDHEN and SYDVKM. The CDR3 sequence is CASSNTGTTGEQYF. The CDR3 nucleotides read TGTGCCAGCAGCAACACAGGTACAACGGGCGAGCAGTACTTC.

This sequence joins TRBV9 and TRBJ2-7, with 10 positions matching TRBD2. CDR1 is SGDLS and CDR2 is YYNGEE in the germline V gene. The CDR3 is made up of 18 amino acids. The V and J ends lost 0 bases and 0 bases, in that order; junction bases with no gene match: 9. The CDR3 coding sequence is TGTGCCAGCAGCGTAGGTGTATTAGCGGGAGGAGCCTCCTACGAGCAGTACTTC. Translating gives CASSVGVLAGGASYEQYF.

The V gene is TRBV19, the J gene TRBJ1-5; 8 positions match TRBD1. The germline V gene has CDR1 LNHDA and CDR2 SQIVND (reference sequence). CDR3 length: 15 residues. The V segment lost 5 bases and the J segment 7 bases; nucleotides outside the gene matches: 10. CDR3 in amino acids: CASSVDRVVGQPQHF. CDR3 nucleotides: TGTGCCAGTAGTGTGGACAGGGTTGTTGGGCAGCCCCAGCATTTT.

This chain links TRBV4-1 with TRBJ1-2, with D possibly matching TRBD1 (6 bases). CDR3 length: 16 residues. V was trimmed by 4 bases and J by 2 bases, leaving 17 bases between them. Germline CDR1 reads MGHRA; CDR2 reads YSYEKL. The CDR3 spells CASSPRTATRNYGYTF. The CDR3 DNA sequence: TGCGCCAGCAGCCCGAGGACAGCGACAAGAAACTATGGCTACACCTTC.

Notes on this clone: The sample holds other DNA sequences that translate to the same CDR3. V usage is TRBV28 and J usage is TRBJ1-5, with D perhaps matching TRBD1 (5 bases). Germline CDR1 reads MDHEN; CDR2 reads SYDVKM. Trimming stripped 6 bases from V and 4 bases from J, with 13 bases between. CDR3 length equals 14 residues. CDR3 amino acids: CASSFRGRNQPQHF. CDR3 DNA sequence: TGTGCCAGCAGCTTCCGGGGGAGGAATCAGCCCCAGCATTTT. The full variable domain, rest sourced from reference TRBV28 and TRBJ1-5, is DVKVTQSSRYLVKRTGEKVFLECVQDMDHENMFWYRQDPGLGLRLIYFSYDVKMKEKGDIPEGYSVSREKKERFSLILESASTNQTSMYLCASSFRGRNQPQHFGDGTRLSIL.

The chain joins TRBV27 to TRBJ2-1; 8 nucleotides agree with TRBD2. J gave up 6 bases and V 7 bases, and 11 bases lay outside the gene matches. The CDR3 extends over 15 amino acids. The V gene's germline CDR1 is MNHEY and CDR2 SMNVEV (reference sequence). The CDR3 bases are TGTGCCAGCACGGTCTCGGGAGGGTTGGGCAATGAGCAGTTCTTC. Protein: CASTVSGGLGNEQFF.

The rearrangement uses TRBV2 and TRBJ2-7; 9 bases agree with TRBD2. Trimming at V came to 8 bases and at J to 2 bases, leaving 7 bases not matched to a gene. The CDR3 has 14 amino acids. CDR1 is SNHLY, CDR2 FYNNEI, per germline. This CDR3 reads CASHSGRGAYEQYF. DNA of the CDR3: TGTGCCAGCCATAGCGGGAGAGGCGCCTACGAGCAGTACTTC.

V is TRBV19 and J is TRBJ2-3, with D hard to call. The CDR3 sequence is 17 residues long. Trimming left V 3 bases short and J 4 bases short, with 20 bases between. CDR1 is LNHDA and CDR2 is SQIVND in the germline V gene (reference sequence). This chain's CDR3 is CASSIPFTEDGADTQYF. CDR3 nucleotides: TGTGCCAGTAGTATTCCTTTTACAGAAGATGGGGCAGATACGCAGTATTTT.